This T cell receptor (beta chain) derives from a study of early T cells in non-severe SARS-CoV-2 infection. Unique molecular identifiers were added to individual cDNA molecules. TCRdb reprocessed the 5' RACE reads via MiXCR and lists one record per CDR3 protein. The data show around 64,000 distinct CDR3 sequences, 10% to 15% seen once. General study findings and limits: Database matching using VDJdb favored anti-spike CD8 responses, with private and CD4 specificities left missing.

This clonotype was picked up many times. Antigen unknown. J lost 0 bases, V lost 5 bases, and 6 bases had no gene match. Germline assignment: CDR1 KGHSH and CDR2 LQKENI. The CDR3 length is 16 residues. Sequenced sample: whole blood. The origin of this receptor is an adult who was a healthcare worker with PCR-confirmed SARS-CoV-2 infection or an uninfected control (not recorded which). The chain employs TRBV18 and TRBJ2-2; TRBD1 agrees at 7 bases. The chain's CDR3 is CASSVAGTANTGELFF. CDR3 nucleotides: TGTGCCAGCTCAGTAGCCGGGACAGCGAACACCGGGGAGCTGTTTTTT.